The 27 T cell receptor beta chains below come from one sample, sequenced in a study of T-cell reconstitution after alpha-beta-depleted transplantation in children (dated by TCRdb to 2015 to 2016). Read against the paper, the sample's treatment or condition label means: allogeneic hematopoietic cell transplantation with graft depleted of TCRalphabeta T cells and CD19 B cells. Library method: PCR. Instrument used: Illumina HiSeq 2500. Molecular barcoding was employed in the preparation of TCR libraries, with unique molecular identifiers being used to normalize TCRbeta repertoire quantification. TCRdb took the public reads, trimmed them with fastp at Q25, ran MiXCR for clone calling and kept in-frame beta chains. When rows share a CDR3 protein, they turn into one entry using the most common DNA and genes. This sample is represented by some 6,900 distinct CDR3 sequences; less than 6% of them were singletons. Together, the top ten hold roughly 24% of the sample.

The material was PBMCs, mostly from graft donor cells, obtained 180 days after TCRalphabeta/CD19-depleted stem cell transplant. The receptors shown here come from a child less than two years old who had a stem cell transplant for acute myeloid leukemia, so the T cells may come from the graft donor.

At least ten counts were recorded for this clonotype. This chain connects TRBV27 to TRBJ1-2; TRBD1 agrees at 8 bases. Unmatched junction bases numbered 4, after V lost 3 bases and J lost 7 bases. Looked up from germline, CDR1 is MNHEY and CDR2 is SMNVEV (reference sequence). This CDR3 has 13 residues. The CDR3 protein is CASSLTGASGYTF. In nucleotides, the CDR3 is TGTGCCAGCAGTTTGACAGGGGCTAGTGGCTACACCTTC.

This clonotype is medium-sized in the sample. The chain has TRBV5-1 and TRBJ2-3; 9 nucleotides line up with TRBD2. The junction had 5 bases not matched to a gene; V was cut back by 4 bases and J by 2 bases. CDR3 length equals 15 residues. The germline V gene encodes CDR1 SGHRS and CDR2 YFSETQ. The CDR3 is CASSPGLADTDTQYF. CDR3 nucleotide sequence: TGCGCCAGCAGCCCGGGACTAGCCGACACAGATACGCAGTATTTT.

This clonotype showed up many times. The J gene is TRBJ2-1, the V gene TRBV20-1; 8 nucleotides agree with TRBD2. Trimming cost V 2 bases and J 0 bases; bases outside gene matches: 18. This CDR3 region has 20 residues. The germline V gene encodes CDR1 DFQATT and CDR2 SNEGSKA (reference sequence). CDR3 protein: CSARQRESPHLMGSYNEQFF. The CDR3, as DNA: TGCAGTGCTAGACAGCGGGAGTCTCCCCATTTAATGGGCTCCTACAATGAGCAGTTCTTC.

This clonotype has a count of ten or more. V gene TRBV2 combines with J gene TRBJ2-5; D unresolved. V dropped 3 bases and J dropped 4 bases, with 3 bases sitting between them. The CDR3 runs 11 residues. The germline V gene encodes CDR1 SNHLY and CDR2 FYNNEI. The CDR3 sequence is CASSDGETQYF. CDR3 bases: TGTGCCAGCAGTGACGGAGAGACCCAGTACTTC.

This clonotype appeared many times. This chain joins TRBV19 and TRBJ1-2; D remains ambiguous. Germline V lookup: CDR1 LNHDA, CDR2 SQIVND (reference sequence). The CDR3 totals 13 residues. V was cut by 4 bases and J by 4 bases, with 10 bases left in between. CDR3 region: CASSTTVSYGYTF. The CDR3 nucleotides read TGTGCCAGTAGTACCACAGTGAGCTATGGCTACACCTTC.

This clonotype has at least ten counts. The chain has TRBV3-1 and TRBJ2-6; either TRBD1 or TRBD2 may supply D (6 bases each). Germline V gives CDR1 LGHDT, CDR2 YNNKEL (reference sequence). This CDR3 is built from 20 residues. V was trimmed by 4 bases and J by 2 bases, leaving 24 bases between them. The CDR3 bases are TGTGCCAGCAGCCGGAGGGGCGCAGGGGTGTTGCGGACTGGGGCCAACGTCCTGACTTTC. Translation: CASSRRGAGVLRTGANVLTF.

This clonotype was observed at least ten times. The J gene is TRBJ1-1, the V gene TRBV25-1; possibly TRBD1 for D (5 bases). The CDR3 spans 13 residues. V shed 6 bases and J shed 1 base, with 9 bases lying between them. Germline loops: CDR1 MGHDK, CDR2 SYGVNS. For the CDR3, the DNA is TGTGCCAGCAGACAAACAGGGAACACTGAAGCTTTCTTT. It is translated as CASRQTGNTEAFF.

This clonotype was seen many times. This sequence joins TRBV30 and TRBJ1-5, with TRBD1 identical over 8 bases. There are 14 residues in the CDR3. Germline V gene data show CDR1 as GTSNPN and CDR2 as SVGIG (reference sequence). V shed 4 bases and J 3 bases; nucleotides not matched to a gene: 5. In DNA form, the CDR3 reads TGTGCCTGGAACGTACAGGGGGACAATCAGCCCCAGCATTTT. Translation gives CAWNVQGDNQPQHF. Based on the CDR3 plus reference TRBV30 and TRBJ1-5, the full variable domain is SQTIHQWPATLVQPVGSPLSLECTVEGTSNPNLYWYRQAAGRGLQLLFYSVGIGQISSEVPQNLSASRPQDRQFILSSKKLLLSDSGFYLCAWNVQGDNQPQHFGDGTRLSIL.

In its sample, this clonotype was seen many times. The chain uses TRBV9 and TRBJ2-7; 11 bases are a match to TRBD2. After removal of 0 bases from V and 1 base from J, the junction contained 0 bases not matched to a gene. CDR1 SGDLS and CDR2 YYNGEE come from the germline V gene. The CDR3 sequence is 15 residues long. Here the CDR3 reads CASSVGTSGSYEQYF. The CDR3 DNA sequence: TGTGCCAGCAGCGTAGGGACTAGCGGGTCCTACGAGCAGTACTTC. Filled out from reference TRBV9 and TRBJ2-7, the complete variable domain reads DSGVTQTPKHLITATGQRVTLRCSPRSGDLSVYWYQQSLDQGLQFLIQYYNGEERAKGNILERFSAQQFPDLHSELNLSSLELGDSALYFCASSVGTSGSYEQYFGPGTRLTVT.

The chain is built from TRBV5-5 and TRBJ1-2; possible D gene TRBD1, 5 bases. V lost 9 bases and J 4 bases, leaving 19 bases between the germline ends. The length of the CDR3 is 14 residues. In germline, CDR1 is SGHKS, CDR2 YYEKEE (reference sequence). The CDR3 reads CAMSFGTKTYGYTF. In nucleotides, the CDR3 is TGTGCCATGAGCTTCGGGACTAAAACCTATGGCTACACCTTC.

The chain uses TRBV20-1 and TRBJ2-3, with TRBD2 identical over 9 bases. CDR1 is DFQATT, CDR2 SNEGSKA, per germline (reference sequence). The CDR3 extends over 18 amino acids. Trimming removed 6 bases from V and 1 base from J; junction bases left unmatched: 17. The CDR3 DNA reads TGCAGTGCCACTGCTCCGGGCCTAGCGGGATATGGCACAGATACGCAGTATTTT. Translating it yields CSATAPGLAGYGTDTQYF.

This clonotype occurred many times. The gene calls are TRBV20-1 and TRBJ2-1, with D possibly matching TRBD2 (5 bases). This CDR3 is built from 11 residues. Trimming cost V 4 bases and J 15 bases, with 16 bases left between them. In germline, CDR1 is DFQATT, CDR2 SNEGSKA (reference sequence). The CDR3 DNA is TGCAGTGCTATCCTTGGGAGAAGTGGGTTCTTC. Its protein product is CSAILGRSGFF.

The table lists this clonotype with many counts. V is TRBV7-9 and J is TRBJ2-7; either TRBD1 or TRBD2 may fit D (5 bases each). There are 13 residues in the CDR3. CDR1 is SEHNR and CDR2 is FQNEAQ in the germline V gene (reference sequence). V was clipped by 3 bases and J by 5 bases, with 11 bases between them. The CDR3 spells CASSLDPGHEQYF. Written as DNA, the CDR3 is TGTGCCAGCAGCTTGGACCCGGGGCACGAGCAGTACTTC.

This clonotype has a handful of counts. V gene TRBV19 combines with J gene TRBJ2-5, with TRBD1 matching over 7 bases. The CDR3 has 13 amino acids. The germline CDR1 and CDR2 sequences are LNHDA and SQIVND (reference sequence). Trimming at V came to 3 bases and at J to 4 bases, leaving 2 bases not matched to a gene. CDR3 amino acids: CASSINRGETQYF. As DNA, the CDR3 is TGTGCCAGTAGTATCAACAGGGGAGAGACCCAGTACTTC.

This clonotype was recorded many times. This sequence joins TRBV30 and TRBJ2-7; 13 positions match TRBD2. The ends lost 3 bases at V and 1 base at J; junction bases unmatched: 0. The CDR3 is made up of 14 amino acids. Germline V CDR1 and CDR2: GTSNPN, SVGIG (reference sequence). The CDR3 region has the DNA TGTGCCTGGAGGGGACTAGCGGGGTCCTACGAGCAGTACTTC. Protein: CAWRGLAGSYEQYF.

By share, this clonotype ranks as medium-sized. The chain recombines TRBV19 with TRBJ2-1; 8 nucleotides agree with TRBD1. With V trimmed by 9 bases and J by 0 bases, 4 bases remained unmatched. CDR3 length equals 14 residues. Germline CDR1 is LNHDA and CDR2 is SQIVND (reference sequence). For the CDR3, the DNA is TGTGCCAGCTACGGACAGGGCTCCTACAATGAGCAGTTCTTC. Its protein is CASYGQGSYNEQFF.

This clonotype was detected many times. The V call is TRBV4-3, the J call TRBJ2-7; 9 nucleotides match TRBD1. CDR3 size: 16 residues. The ends lost 1 base at V and 4 bases at J; junction bases unmatched: 8. In germline, CDR1 is LGHNA, CDR2 YSLEER. The CDR3 DNA follows: TGCGCCAGCAGCCAAGGGCACCGACAGGGGGGTTACGAGCAGTACTTC. It specifies CASSQGHRQGGYEQYF.

This clonotype was seen at least ten times. This chain connects TRBV7-3 to TRBJ2-1, with D possibly being TRBD1 or TRBD2 (5 bases each). Trimming pared 4 bases from V and 4 bases from J, leaving 14 bases between. The length of the CDR3 is 15 residues. CDR1 is SGHTA, CDR2 FQGTGA, per germline. CDR3: CASSSGLGNYNEQFF. CDR3 DNA: TGTGCCAGCAGCTCGGGGCTAGGAAATTACAATGAGCAGTTCTTC.

This clonotype was found many times. The V and J genes are TRBV5-4 and TRBJ2-2; no clear D gene. Trimming left V 2 bases short and J 1 base short, with 9 bases between. CDR3 length: 15 residues. Germline CDR1 and CDR2: SGHNT and YYREEE (reference sequence). The chain's CDR3 is CASSFSSGNTGELFF. CDR3 coding DNA: TGTGCCAGCAGCTTTTCATCAGGGAACACCGGGGAGCTGTTTTTT.

This clonotype was seen at least ten times. The rearrangement joins TRBV6-5 to TRBJ2-3; D is ambiguous. The CDR3 length is 12 residues. The germline V and J ends were trimmed by 4 bases and 5 bases, with 7 bases remaining between them. Germline CDR1 MNHEY, CDR2 SVGAGI. The CDR3 reads CASSSAGDTQYF. For the CDR3, the DNA is TGTGCCAGCAGTTCGGCCGGAGATACGCAGTATTTT.

This clonotype was seen repeatedly, ten times or more. This chain connects TRBV10-1 to TRBJ2-7, with 8 positions matching TRBD1. V gave up 3 bases and J gave up 2 bases; unmatched junction bases: 6. Germline assignment: CDR1 WNHNN and CDR2 SYGVQD (reference sequence). The length of the CDR3 is 15 residues. The CDR3 loop reads CASSDGDRYPYEQYF. Here the CDR3 DNA reads TGCGCCAGCAGTGACGGGGACAGGTACCCCTACGAGCAGTACTTC.

This clonotype was seen repeatedly, ten times or more. V usage is TRBV3-1 and J usage is TRBJ2-3, with TRBD2 identical over 11 bases. Germline V lookup: CDR1 LGHDT, CDR2 YNNKEL (reference sequence). Trimming removed 2 bases from V and 3 bases from J; junction bases left unmatched: 4. CDR3 length: 16 residues. The CDR3 is CASSQTSGSGTDTQYF. CDR3 sequence (DNA): TGTGCCAGCAGCCAAACTAGCGGGAGTGGTACAGATACGCAGTATTTT.

By proportion, this clonotype is medium-sized. V is TRBV13 and J is TRBJ2-1; 9 bases are a match to TRBD2. Germline values: CDR1 PRHDT, CDR2 FYEKMQ (reference sequence). The CDR3 consists of 16 residues. The V segment lost 5 bases and the J segment 4 bases; nucleotides outside the gene matches: 9. The CDR3, as DNA: TGTGCCAGCAGCCCCCTCGGGACTAGCCTTTACAATGAGCAGTTCTTC. This translates into CASSPLGTSLYNEQFF.

Within the sample, this clonotype is medium-sized. The J gene is TRBJ2-7, the V gene TRBV20-1; 9 positions agree with TRBD2. The germline CDR1 and CDR2 sequences are DFQATT and SNEGSKA (reference sequence). V gave up 4 bases and J gave up 3 bases; unmatched junction bases: 4. The CDR3 sequence is 13 residues long. Here the CDR3 DNA reads TGCAGTGCTAATATAGCGGGAGTCTACGAGCAGTACTTC. Amino acid sequence: CSANIAGVYEQYF.

The sample holds many counts of this clonotype. V is TRBV3-1 and J is TRBJ2-2; the D is unclear. V gave up 6 bases and J gave up 2 bases, with 16 bases separating them. The CDR3 extends over 16 amino acids. Germline lookup yields CDR1 LGHDT and CDR2 YNNKEL (reference sequence). The CDR3 nucleotides read TGTGCCAGCAGTCTACTCCAGGCCTATAACACCGGGGAGCTGTTTTTT. Protein product: CASSLLQAYNTGELFF.

This clonotype was detected ten times or more. J is TRBJ2-3 and V is TRBV20-1, with D maybe TRBD2 (5 bases). The length of the CDR3 is 15 residues. CDR1 and CDR2 from the germline V gene are DFQATT and SNEGSKA (reference sequence). Between the trimmed V and J ends, which lost 0 bases and 2 bases, there was a span of 12 bases. The CDR3 loop is CSARDPKRDTDTQYF. DNA of the CDR3: TGCAGTGCTAGAGATCCCAAGAGGGACACAGATACGCAGTATTTT.

This clonotype was counted many times. This chain links TRBV27 with TRBJ1-6; no firm D call. The CDR3 runs to 14 residues. V gave up 2 bases and J gave up 4 bases, with 6 bases separating them. The germline gives CDR1 MNHEY, CDR2 SMNVEV (reference sequence). CDR3 in amino acids: CASSLPQYNSPLHF. The CDR3 bases are TGTGCCAGCAGTTTACCCCAATATAATTCACCCCTCCACTTT.